Shown below are 22 T cell receptor beta chains from a single sample sequenced in a study of CD8 T cells in Susac syndrome. Random hexamers were used to reverse transcribe an amount of roughly 0.5 to 1 ug RNA. One entry per CDR3 protein, called by TCRdb with MiXCR from the immunoSEQ multiplex PCR reads. The table lists 100,000 to 150,000 distinct CDR3 sequences, around 96% of them singletons. The specimen was CD4+ T cells from PBMCs. The receptor source for this set is a human donor in good health.

The rearrangement joins TRBV20-1 to TRBJ2-5, with D tentatively TRBD1 (8 bases). The V end lost 5 bases, the J end lost 4 bases, and 17 bases lay between the germline ends. The CDR3 extends over 14 amino acids. CDR1 is DFQATT, CDR2 SNEGSKA, per germline (reference sequence). The CDR3 nucleotides read TGCAGTGCTTGGGACAGGAGGGGGGGAGAGACCCAGTACTTC. Translation: CSAWDRRGGETQYF.

The chain recombines TRBV18 with TRBJ1-1; TRBD1 matches at 7 bases. CDR3 size: 15 residues. Looked up from germline, CDR1 is KGHSH and CDR2 is LQKENI. The ends lost 3 bases at V and 0 bases at J; junction bases unmatched: 4. In DNA, the CDR3 is TGTGCCAGCTCACCGACAGGGACCATGAACACTGAAGCTTTCTTT. Its protein product is CASSPTGTMNTEAFF.

This rearrangement joins TRBV20-1 to TRBJ1-1; TRBD1 agrees at 8 bases. The CDR3 extends over 13 amino acids. CDR1 DFQATT and CDR2 SNEGSKA come from the germline V gene (reference sequence). V trimming: 3 bases; J trimming: 7 bases; junction bases outside the gene matches: 7. CDR3 in amino acids: CSASLATGVEAFF. The CDR3 DNA reads as TGCAGTGCTAGCCTCGCGACAGGGGTTGAAGCTTTCTTT.

V and J are TRBV30 and TRBJ2-7, with D perhaps TRBD1 (5 bases). The CDR3 covers 12 residues. V lost 4 bases and J lost 0, with 7 bases in between. Germline V gene data show CDR1 as GTSNPN and CDR2 as SVGIG (reference sequence). The CDR3 sequence is CAWTRDSYEQYF. CDR3 nucleotides: TGTGCCTGGACCAGGGACTCCTACGAGCAGTACTTC.

V gene TRBV5-1 combines with J gene TRBJ2-3, with 13 positions matching TRBD2. Germline V lookup: CDR1 SGHRS, CDR2 YFSETQ. The V gene end was trimmed by 4 bases and the J gene end by 6 bases; junction bases not matched to a gene: 5. This CDR3 is built from 15 residues. The CDR3 spells CASSLGLAGDDTQYF. The CDR3, as DNA: TGCGCCAGCAGCCTCGGACTAGCGGGAGACGATACGCAGTATTTT.

The chain has TRBV5-1 and TRBJ2-1, with D uncertain. V lost 2 bases and J 8 bases, leaving 14 bases between the germline ends. The germline CDR1 and CDR2 sequences are SGHRS and YFSETQ. This CDR3 is built from 14 residues. CDR3 sequence (DNA): TGCGCCAGCAGCTTAGGCCCGTTGGTTGATGAGCAGTTCTTC. It specifies CASSLGPLVDEQFF.

The V gene is TRBV5-1, the J gene TRBJ1-2; D is unclear. CDR1 and CDR2 (germline): SGHRS, YFSETQ. Trimming removed 4 bases from V and 0 bases from J, with 16 bases in between. The CDR3 runs 16 residues. The CDR3 DNA reads as TGCGCCAGCAGCCCATTGGAGAGGTTAACTAACTATGGCTACACCTTC. Residues: CASSPLERLTNYGYTF.

J is TRBJ1-1 and V is TRBV27; 8 bases fit TRBD1. The CDR3 extends over 16 amino acids. With V trimmed by 2 bases and J by 2 bases, 7 bases remained unmatched. In germline, CDR1 is MNHEY, CDR2 SMNVEV (reference sequence). CDR3 sequence: CASSLDRDRLNTEAFF. The CDR3 DNA reads TGTGCCAGCAGTTTAGACCGGGACAGGCTTAACACTGAAGCTTTCTTT.

The V and J genes are TRBV19 and TRBJ2-2, with 9 bases lining up with TRBD1. This CDR3 is built from 15 residues. V shed 6 bases and J 5 bases; nucleotides not matched to a gene: 7. CDR1 is LNHDA, CDR2 SQIVND, per germline (reference sequence). CDR3 nucleotide sequence: TGTGCCAGTAGCGCGGACAGGGGATTTACCGGGGAGCTGTTTTTT. It specifies CASSADRGFTGELFF.

This clonotype appeared once. The genes are TRBV12-3 or TRBV12-4 and TRBJ1-5; D ambiguous. The CDR3 extends over 13 amino acids. V was pared by 6 bases and J by 5 bases, with 11 bases between. The CDR3 coding sequence is TGTGCCAGCAGCTTTGGCCCGGATCAGCCCCAGCATTTT. Translated: CASSFGPDQPQHF.

This chain uses TRBV12-3 or TRBV12-4 with TRBJ1-2, with D uncertain. This CDR3 has 15 amino acids. Trimming took off 5 bases at V and 2 bases at J, with 15 bases between the two ends. The CDR3 bases are TGTGCCAGCAGTCCTCGGGAGGAAGCAAACTATGGCTACACCTTC. Residues: CASSPREEANYGYTF.

This chain connects TRBV4-3 to TRBJ1-5; D not certain. This CDR3 comprises 13 residues. In germline, CDR1 is LGHNA, CDR2 YSLEER. Trimming shortened V by 4 bases and J by 5 bases, and 9 bases separated the two germline ends. CDR3 region: CASSPQRDQPQHF. The CDR3, as DNA: TGCGCCAGCAGCCCCCAAAGGGATCAGCCCCAGCATTTT.

The chain has TRBV5-1 and TRBJ2-2; 7 bases are a match to TRBD2. Germline V gives CDR1 SGHRS, CDR2 YFSETQ. V lost 2 bases, J lost 5 bases, and 3 bases stayed unmatched. The CDR3 is made up of 14 amino acids. In nucleotides, the CDR3 is TGCGCCAGCAGCTTTAGCGGGCCTACCGGGGAGCTGTTTTTT. It is translated as CASSFSGPTGELFF. Based on the CDR3 plus reference TRBV5-1 and TRBJ2-2, the full variable domain is KAGVTQTPRYLIKTRGQQVTLSCSPISGHRSVSWYQQTPGQGLQFLFEYFSETQRNKGNFPGRFSGRQFSNSRSEMNVSTLELGDSALYLCASSFSGPTGELFFGEGSRLTVL.

This clonotype occurred once. The gene calls are TRBV10-3 and TRBJ2-3, with no clear D. Per germline, CDR1 ENHRY and CDR2 SYGVKD. V was pared by 0 bases and J by 2 bases, with 12 bases between. This CDR3 is 16 amino acids long. The CDR3 DNA reads as TGTGCCATCAGTGAGTCGGGTCGGAGCCTCACAGATACGCAGTATTTT. Translated: CAISESGRSLTDTQYF.

The rearrangement joins TRBV7-2 to TRBJ1-5; D unresolved. V gave up 2 bases and J gave up 4 bases, with 9 bases separating them. This CDR3 is built from 14 residues. The germline gives CDR1 SGHTA, CDR2 FQGNSA. CDR3 loop: CASSLSQRNQPQHF. CDR3 nucleotide sequence: TGTGCCAGCAGCTTATCCCAGAGGAATCAGCCCCAGCATTTT. Based on the CDR3 plus reference TRBV7-2 and TRBJ1-5, the full variable domain is GAGVSQSPSNKVTEKGKDVELRCDPISGHTALYWYRQSLGQGLEFLIYFQGNSAPDKSGLPSDRFSAERTGGSVSTLTIQRTQQEDSAVYLCASSLSQRNQPQHFGDGTRLSIL.

This chain connects TRBV3-1 to TRBJ1-4, with D maybe TRBD1 (6 bases). Germline lookup yields CDR1 LGHDT and CDR2 YNNKEL (reference sequence). Trimming stripped 2 bases from V and 7 bases from J, with 14 bases between. There are 15 residues in the CDR3. This CDR3 reads CASSQRVVGGEKLFF. DNA of the CDR3: TGTGCCAGCAGCCAACGGGTTGTAGGGGGTGAAAAACTGTTTTTT.

This chain links TRBV5-6 with TRBJ2-7, with 9 bases lining up with TRBD1. The CDR3 has 15 residues. Germline V gene data show CDR1 as SGHDT and CDR2 as YYEEEE. V shed 0 bases, J shed 3 bases, and the junction held 4 bases outside the gene matches. The CDR3 sequence: CASSLADRGVYEQYF. CDR3 nucleotide sequence: TGTGCCAGCAGCTTGGCGGACAGGGGAGTCTACGAGCAGTACTTC.

The chain recombines TRBV6-2 or TRBV6-3 with TRBJ2-5, with D unclear. V was clipped by 5 bases and J by 4 bases, with 14 bases between them. Germline V lookup: CDR1 MNHEY, CDR2 SVGEGT. The CDR3 covers 14 residues. The CDR3 DNA sequence: TGTGCCAGCAGTATATCGGGCTTTCCAGAGACCCAGTACTTC. This sequence encodes CASSISGFPETQYF.

The V call is TRBV15, the J call TRBJ1-2; D is perhaps TRBD1 (6 bases). This CDR3 is 16 amino acids long. Germline V gene data show CDR1 as LNHNV and CDR2 as YYDKDF (reference sequence). The germline V and J ends were trimmed by 0 bases and 2 bases, with 13 bases remaining between them. The CDR3: CATSRDLIQGNYGYTF. DNA of the CDR3: TGTGCCACCAGCAGAGATCTAATTCAGGGGAACTATGGCTACACCTTC.

The chain has TRBV7-2 and TRBJ2-3, with 14 bases aligning to TRBD2. The V and J ends lost 4 bases and 5 bases, in that order; junction bases with no gene match: 11. CDR1 is SGHTA and CDR2 is FQGNSA in the germline V gene. The CDR3 covers 18 residues. This CDR3 is CASSSLLPGLAGVDTQYF. DNA of the CDR3: TGTGCCAGCAGCTCACTCCTCCCGGGACTAGCGGGAGTAGATACGCAGTATTTT.

This rearrangement joins TRBV7-2 to TRBJ2-4, with TRBD1 as a possible D gene (6 bases). The CDR3 has 15 amino acids. V gave up 0 bases and J gave up 7 bases, with 13 bases separating them. Germline CDR1 and CDR2: SGHTA and FQGNSA. The CDR3 DNA reads TGTGCCAGCAGCTTAGCGTGGGGGCGCGGGAACATTCAGTACTTC. Its translation: CASSLAWGRGNIQYF. Using reference TRBV7-2 and TRBJ2-4 for the parts outside the CDR3, the full variable domain is GAGVSQSPSNKVTEKGKDVELRCDPISGHTALYWYRQSLGQGLEFLIYFQGNSAPDKSGLPSDRFSAERTGGSVSTLTIQRTQQEDSAVYLCASSLAWGRGNIQYFGAGTRLSVL.

The rearrangement uses TRBV19 and TRBJ1-1; tentative D call: TRBD1 (5 bases). V was clipped by 6 bases and J by 3 bases, with 8 bases between them. Germline loops: CDR1 LNHDA, CDR2 SQIVND (reference sequence). The CDR3 covers 12 residues. The CDR3 nucleotides are TGTGCCAGTAGCCTCAGGGACACTGAAGCTTTCTTT. Translating gives CASSLRDTEAFF.